This entry lists 29 T cell receptor beta chains sequenced from one sample in a study of long-term antiretroviral therapy in people with HIV. Investigators performed immunoSEQ version v3.0 at survey level. The table came from immunoSEQ multiplex PCR; TCRdb's copy has only in-frame clones and leaves some out. There are over 40,000 clones in the sample; roughly 95% occur only once, and approximately 2.5% lies in the top ten. The sample consisted of unsorted PBMCs, taken 3.7 years after starting antiretroviral therapy. Receptors were obtained from a woman in her forties or fifties with HIV.

The chain has TRBV6-4 and TRBJ1-2; TRBD1 might be the D (6 bases). This CDR3 comprises 15 residues. V lost 6 bases, J lost 6 bases, and 20 bases lay in between. Germline V gives CDR1 MRHNA, CDR2 SNTAGT. CDR3 amino acids: CASSWERQDLNGYTF. In DNA, the CDR3 is TGTGCCAGCAGCTGGGAACGACAGGATCTAAATGGCTACACCTTC.

V and J are TRBV6-1 and TRBJ2-7; TRBD1 aligns across 10 bases. Germline assignment: CDR1 MNHNS and CDR2 SASEGT. CDR3 length equals 15 residues. The ends lost 1 base at V and 4 bases at J; junction bases unmatched: 4. For the CDR3, the DNA is TGTGCCAGCAGTGAAGGACAGGGGGCGGGATACGAGCAGTACTTC. Amino acids: CASSEGQGAGYEQYF.

The chain carries TRBV9 and TRBJ2-3, with TRBD2 matching over 11 bases. Germline values: CDR1 SGDLS, CDR2 YYNGEE. This CDR3 spans 15 amino acids. The V and J ends lost 0 bases and 10 bases, in that order; junction bases with no gene match: 7. The chain's CDR3 is CASSVGDSGGASQYF. CDR3 nucleotide sequence: TGTGCCAGCAGCGTAGGGGATAGCGGGGGGGCTTCGCAGTATTTT.

Only a few counts were recorded for this clone. The rearrangement links TRBV19 to TRBJ1-4, with D uncertain. Germline-derived CDR1 and CDR2 are LNHDA and SQIVND (reference sequence). The CDR3 has 14 residues. V lost 3 bases to trimming and J lost 6 bases, with 11 bases between them. This chain's CDR3 is CASSMLSWDEKLFF. CDR3 in DNA: TGTGCCAGTAGTATGCTGTCCTGGGATGAAAAACTGTTTTTT.

V usage is TRBV7-2 and J usage is TRBJ1-1; 7 nucleotides agree with TRBD1. V shed 5 bases and J 0 bases; nucleotides not matched to a gene: 3. Germline values: CDR1 SGHTA, CDR2 FQGNSA. The CDR3 is 14 amino acids. CDR3 in DNA: TGTGCCAGCAGCACAGGGGACATGAACACTGAAGCTTTCTTT. It translates to CASSTGDMNTEAFF.

This clone was detected only once. The chain is built from TRBV28 and TRBJ2-7; the match to TRBD1 covers 12 bases. Germline CDR1 and CDR2: MDHEN and SYDVKM. This CDR3 contains 17 residues. V gave up 4 bases and J gave up 3 bases; unmatched junction bases: 10. The CDR3 region is CASSSTGTGGLHYEQYF. In nucleotides, the CDR3 is TGTGCCAGCAGTTCTACCGGGACAGGGGGCCTCCACTACGAGCAGTACTTC.

The V and J genes are TRBV10-2 and TRBJ1-2; D uncertain. With 8 bases removed from V and 0 bases from J, the gap between germline ends came to 13 bases. The CDR3 spans 14 residues. Germline-derived CDR1 and CDR2 are WSHSY and SAAADI. CDR3 DNA: TGCGCCAGCTCAGACGGACGAGCTAACTATGGCTACACCTTC. Translating it yields CASSDGRANYGYTF.

This chain uses TRBV7-9 with TRBJ1-6; D possibly corresponds to TRBD1 (5 bases). This CDR3 comprises 15 residues. Trimming took 4 bases from V and 9 from J, leaving 16 bases between them. The V gene's germline CDR1 is SEHNR and CDR2 FQNEAQ (reference sequence). This CDR3 reads CASSSQGRKGSPLHF. The CDR3 DNA reads TGTGCCAGCAGCTCTCAGGGAAGGAAGGGTTCACCCCTCCACTTT.

As for this clone: A read error may account for a junction end that differs from germline. This chain joins TRBV7-7 and TRBJ1-2, with TRBD1 matching 8 bases. The germline V gene encodes CDR1 SSHAT and CDR2 FNYEAQ (reference sequence). The CDR3 consists of 12 residues. In DNA form, the CDR3 reads TGTGCTAGCAGCACGGACAGGGATGGCTACACCTTC. Amino acids: CASSTDRDGYTF.

The V gene is TRBV27, the J gene TRBJ2-7, with D uncertain. The CDR3 spans 11 residues. Trimming removed 5 bases from V and 2 bases from J, with 4 bases in between. Germline V gives CDR1 MNHEY, CDR2 SMNVEV (reference sequence). The CDR3 loop is CASSHPYEQYF. CDR3 bases: TGTGCCAGCAGTCATCCCTACGAGCAGTACTTC.

The chain recombines TRBV5-6 with TRBJ1-1; 7 bases match TRBD1. Germline loops: CDR1 SGHDT, CDR2 YYEEEE. The CDR3 loop spans 16 amino acids. V lost 4 bases, J lost 8 bases, and 17 bases stayed unmatched. In DNA form, the CDR3 reads TGTGCCAGCAGCCGCATTGAGACAGGGTCCAGGGGCGAAGCTTTCTTT. This sequence encodes CASSRIETGSRGEAFF.

The chain is built from TRBV9 and TRBJ2-3; the match to TRBD2 covers 8 bases. There are 16 residues in the CDR3. V trimming: 0 bases; J trimming: 1 base; junction bases outside the gene matches: 4. Germline-derived CDR1 and CDR2 are SGDLS and YYNGEE. The CDR3 loop is CASSVGSRGGTDTQYF. CDR3 nucleotides: TGTGCCAGCAGCGTAGGTTCGCGGGGGGGCACAGATACGCAGTATTTT. The full variable domain, in which reference TRBV9 and TRBJ2-3 provide the parts outside the CDR3, is DSGVTQTPKHLITATGQRVTLRCSPRSGDLSVYWYQQSLDQGLQFLIQYYNGEERAKGNILERFSAQQFPDLHSELNLSSLELGDSALYFCASSVGSRGGTDTQYFGPGTRLTVL.

The genes are TRBV27 and TRBJ2-7; the D gene is possibly TRBD1 (6 bases). V lost 0 bases and J lost 0, with 21 bases in between. The CDR3 loop spans 19 amino acids. Germline CDR1 and CDR2: MNHEY and SMNVEV (reference sequence). CDR3 protein: CASSLSIFTAGTPSYEQYF. CDR3 in DNA: TGTGCCAGCAGTTTATCTATTTTTACCGCAGGGACACCCTCCTACGAGCAGTACTTC.

The chain links TRBV5-4 to TRBJ1-4; 9 bases match TRBD1. The ends lost 3 bases at V and 7 bases at J; junction bases unmatched: 4. Germline-derived CDR1 and CDR2 are SGHNT and YYREEE (reference sequence). This CDR3 is built from 14 residues. Written as DNA, the CDR3 is TGTGCCAGCAGCTCGACAGGGGGTGGTGAAAAACTGTTTTTT. Translated: CASSSTGGGEKLFF.

The count of this clone is one. The chain uses TRBV6-6 and TRBJ1-2; 10 bases are shared with TRBD1. The CDR3 consists of 13 residues. Losses at the gene ends were 6 bases for V and 6 bases for J; bases not matched to a gene: 4. Germline assignment: CDR1 MNHNY and CDR2 SVGAGI (reference sequence). CDR3 in amino acids: CASSPTGGNGYTF. Written as DNA, the CDR3 is TGTGCCAGCAGCCCGACAGGGGGCAATGGCTACACCTTC.

This clone was counted once. The CDR3 DNA reads as TGTGCCAGCAGCCGAGGAGACGAGCAGTACTTC. The encoded protein is CASSRGDEQYF. This chain links TRBV7-6 with TRBJ2-7; D call uncertain. CDR3 length equals 11 residues. V shed 5 bases and J shed 5 bases, with 7 bases lying between them. CDR1 is SGHVS and CDR2 is FNYEAQ in the germline V gene.

The chain joins TRBV2 to TRBJ2-5, with TRBD2 identical over 9 bases. V lost 7 bases and J lost 5; bases outside the gene matches: 11. The CDR3 sequence is 15 residues long. CDR1 is SNHLY, CDR2 FYNNEI, per germline. The CDR3 here is CASMPLASGVETQYF. The CDR3, as DNA: TGTGCCAGCATGCCCTTGGCTAGCGGGGTGGAGACCCAGTACTTC. Based on the CDR3 plus reference TRBV2 and TRBJ2-5, the full variable domain is EPEVTQTPSHQVTQMGQEVILRCVPISNHLYFYWYRQILGQKVEFLVSFYNNEISEKSEIFDDQFSVERPDGSNFTLKIRSTKLEDSAMYFCASMPLASGVETQYFGPGTRLLVL.

This rearrangement joins TRBV30 to TRBJ1-4; D is possibly TRBD1 (5 bases). Germline lookup yields CDR1 GTSNPN and CDR2 SVGIG (reference sequence). This CDR3 comprises 16 residues. V lost 0 bases to trimming and J lost 0 bases, with 11 bases between them. The CDR3 here is CAWSVLGPTTNEKLFF. The CDR3, as DNA: TGTGCCTGGAGTGTGCTGGGGCCAACAACTAATGAAAAACTGTTTTTT.

This chain uses TRBV4-3 with TRBJ1-2; D remains unclear. Per the germline V gene, CDR1 is LGHNA and CDR2 is YSLEER. This CDR3 comprises 13 residues. With 0 bases removed from V and 3 bases from J, the gap between germline ends came to 5 bases. As DNA, the CDR3 is TGCGCCAGCAGCCAAGATGTCGACTATGGCTACACCTTC. This translates into CASSQDVDYGYTF.

The rearrangement uses TRBV27 and TRBJ1-4; perhaps TRBD1 as D (5 bases). This CDR3 is built from 13 residues. V lost 8 bases to trimming and J lost 11 bases, with 18 bases between them. The germline CDR1 and CDR2 sequences are MNHEY and SMNVEV (reference sequence). CDR3 protein: CASRAGDRGKLFF. The CDR3 region has the DNA TGTGCCAGCCGCGCGGGGGATAGAGGGAAACTGTTTTTT.

The chain carries TRBV27 and TRBJ2-5, with TRBD2 identical over 8 bases. Germline assignment: CDR1 MNHEY and CDR2 SMNVEV (reference sequence). The junction had 5 bases not matched to a gene; V was cut back by 6 bases and J by 5 bases. The CDR3 runs to 13 residues. The CDR3 loop reads CASRFLAGETQYF. CDR3 in DNA: TGTGCCAGCAGATTCCTAGCGGGCGAGACCCAGTACTTC.

This chain's CDR3 is CATSSKGGGANVLTF. The CDR3 nucleotides are TGTGCCACCAGCAGTAAGGGTGGTGGGGCCAACGTCCTGACTTTC. This chain joins TRBV15 and TRBJ2-6; the D is unclear. V was pared by 3 bases and J by 3 bases, with 9 bases between. The CDR3 length is 15 residues. Germline V gives CDR1 LNHNV, CDR2 YYDKDF (reference sequence).

The chain carries TRBV29-1 and TRBJ2-6; D unclear. Germline CDR1 and CDR2: SQVTM and ANQGSEA. This CDR3 contains 15 residues. Trimming removed 0 bases at V and 1 base at J, with 7 bases between. CDR3 bases: TGCAGCGTTGAAGATCGAGGTTCTGGGGCCAACGTCCTGACTTTC. Encoded protein: CSVEDRGSGANVLTF.

The rearrangement uses TRBV7-8 and TRBJ1-2; D unclear. Germline loops: CDR1 SGHVS, CDR2 FQNEAQ. The V gene lost 5 bases and the J gene lost 3 bases, with 10 bases spanning the gap. This CDR3 spans 13 amino acids. Written as DNA, the CDR3 is TGTGCCAGCAGCCTGACTTCGGACTATGGCTACACCTTC. Translation: CASSLTSDYGYTF.

The V call is TRBV5-1, the J call TRBJ1-2; the D is unclear. The V end was cut by 0 bases, the J end by 10 bases, with 19 bases between. The CDR3 extends over 15 amino acids. Per germline, CDR1 SGHRS and CDR2 YFSETQ. CDR3 nucleotides: TGCGCCAGCAGCTTGGACGTATTGACGGTCGAGGACTACACCTTC. It codes for CASSLDVLTVEDYTF.

The chain combines TRBV30 with TRBJ1-1; TRBD1 matches 10 bases. V trimming: 0 bases; J trimming: 4 bases; junction bases outside the gene matches: 5. The V gene's germline CDR1 is GTSNPN and CDR2 SVGIG (reference sequence). The CDR3 has 15 amino acids. The CDR3 here is CAWSVRQGAVTEAFF. For the CDR3, the DNA is TGTGCCTGGAGTGTACGACAGGGGGCTGTCACTGAAGCTTTCTTT.

This rearrangement joins TRBV7-9 to TRBJ1-5, with D possibly being TRBD1 (5 bases). This CDR3 comprises 15 residues. Trimming cost V 5 bases and J 6 bases, with 17 bases left between them. Germline-derived CDR1 and CDR2 are SEHNR and FQNEAQ (reference sequence). CDR3 loop: CASSSRVGPGQPQHF. In DNA, the CDR3 is TGTGCCAGCAGCAGCAGGGTCGGGCCAGGTCAGCCCCAGCATTTT.

As DNA, the CDR3 is TGCGCCAGCAGCACCGGGACTTCAGATACGCAGTATTTT. Protein sequence: CASSTGTSDTQYF. The V gene is TRBV5-1, the J gene TRBJ2-3, with TRBD2 as a possible D gene (6 bases). The CDR3 contains 13 residues. Germline CDR1 is SGHRS and CDR2 is YFSETQ. The V end lost 4 bases, the J end lost 4 bases, and 10 bases lay between the germline ends.

The CDR3 DNA sequence: TGCGCCAGCCTACAGGGGGCGATACTAGCGGGGTCCAAAGAGACCCAGTACTTC. Its translation: CASLQGAILAGSKETQYF. This sequence joins TRBV5-1 and TRBJ2-5, with a possible D match to TRBD2 (10 bases). Trimming shortened V by 7 bases and J by 3 bases, and 28 bases separated the two germline ends. The CDR3 loop spans 18 amino acids. Germline CDR1 reads SGHRS; CDR2 reads YFSETQ. Based on the CDR3 plus reference TRBV5-1 and TRBJ2-5, the full variable domain is KAGVTQTPRYLIKTRGQQVTLSCSPISGHRSVSWYQQTPGQGLQFLFEYFSETQRNKGNFPGRFSGRQFSNSRSEMNVSTLELGDSALYLCASLQGAILAGSKETQYFGPGTRLLVL.